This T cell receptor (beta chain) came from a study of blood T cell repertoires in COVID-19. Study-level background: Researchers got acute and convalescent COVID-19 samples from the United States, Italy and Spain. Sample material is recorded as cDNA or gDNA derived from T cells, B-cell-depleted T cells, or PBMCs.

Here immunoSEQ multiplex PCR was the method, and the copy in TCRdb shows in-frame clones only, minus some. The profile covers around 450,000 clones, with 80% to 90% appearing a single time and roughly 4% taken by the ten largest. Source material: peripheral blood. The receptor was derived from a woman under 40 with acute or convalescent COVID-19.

CDR3 in DNA: TGTGCCAGCAGCCAAGGGTGGCAGGGTCGGTACGAGCAGTACTTC. Its translation: CASSQGWQGRYEQYF. The chain couples TRBV3-1 (or the pseudogene TRBV3-2) to TRBJ2-7; D is possibly TRBD1 (5 bases). The V gene lost 1 base and the J gene lost 4 bases, with 14 bases spanning the gap. The germline V gene has CDR1 LGHDT and CDR2 YNNKEL (reference sequence). This CDR3 spans 15 amino acids.